The 5 T cell receptor beta chains below all came from one sample that was sequenced in a study of long-term antiretroviral therapy in people with HIV. Running of the v3.0 immunoSEQ assay took place at survey level. The table came from immunoSEQ multiplex PCR; TCRdb's copy has only in-frame clones and leaves some out. The sample consists of under 20,000 clones, roughly 94% of them appearing once. The input for sequencing was unsorted PBMCs, taken 6 to 6.5 years after starting antiretroviral therapy. These receptors all stem from a woman in her 50s with HIV.

V gene TRBV6-1 combines with J gene TRBJ2-5; perhaps TRBD2 as D (6 bases). Trimming took off 6 bases at V and 5 bases at J, with 10 bases between the two ends. Germline CDR1 is MNHNS and CDR2 is SASEGT. This CDR3 region has 12 residues. The CDR3 reads CASSGSGETQYF. The CDR3 bases are TGTGCCAGCAGCGGGAGTGGGGAGACCCAGTACTTC.

V and J are TRBV6-5 and TRBJ2-4; the D is unclear. Germline-derived CDR1 and CDR2 are MNHEY and SVGAGI. This CDR3 spans 13 amino acids. V was cut by 0 bases and J by 8 bases, with 8 bases left in between. The CDR3 reads CASSYSGEDIQYF. The CDR3 nucleotides are TGTGCCAGCAGTTACTCTGGAGAAGACATTCAGTACTTC.

The rearrangement links TRBV2 to TRBJ2-7; no firm D call. The CDR3 contains 11 residues. Germline-derived CDR1 and CDR2 are SNHLY and FYNNEI. Trimming pared 0 bases from V and 4 bases from J, leaving 1 base between. The DNA for the CDR3 is TGTGCCAGCAGTGAAGCGTACGAGCAGTACTTC. Translated: CASSEAYEQYF.

CDR3 DNA: TGTGCCAGCAGCCCCCGGACAGGGGTGAACACCGGGGAGCTGTTTTTT. Translated: CASSPRTGVNTGELFF. The chain recombines TRBV11-2 with TRBJ2-2; 9 bases align to TRBD1. Germline V gene sequence: CDR1 SGHAT, CDR2 FQNNGV. Trimming took 5 bases from V and 1 from J; bases not matched to a gene: 5. The CDR3 extends over 16 amino acids.

This rearrangement joins TRBV11-2 to TRBJ2-1; possible D gene TRBD2, 7 bases. V lost 3 bases, J lost 0 bases, and 9 bases lay in between. The CDR3 spans 15 residues. Germline values: CDR1 SGHAT, CDR2 FQNNGV. The CDR3 sequence is CASSFGGRSYNEQFF. CDR3 coding DNA: TGTGCCAGCAGCTTCGGGGGGCGCTCCTACAATGAGCAGTTCTTC.